One and the same sample provided the 27 T cell receptor beta chains below, sequenced in a study of shared clonotypes between healthy human individuals. Repertoires were generated with immunoSEQ multiplex PCR, while TCRdb's copy carries only in-frame clones and drops some. The sample includes 500,000 to 650,000 clones, around 78% seen only once; the top ten take around 12%. Specimen: PBMCs. These receptor sequences come from a woman between 40 and 50 years old in good health. Some clones in this sample may be carry-over from other donors' samples.

The V and J genes are TRBV4-2 and TRBJ1-3, with a possible D match to TRBD1 (6 bases). The germline gives CDR1 LGHNA, CDR2 YNFKEQ. This CDR3 spans 14 amino acids. The V end was cut by 4 bases, the J end by 4 bases, with 11 bases between. Here the CDR3 reads CASSLQQGGNTIYF. The DNA of the CDR3 is TGTGCCAGCAGCCTCCAACAGGGAGGAAACACCATATATTTT.

The chain couples TRBV19 to TRBJ2-7; TRBD2 matches at 8 bases. There are 17 residues in the CDR3. The junction had 14 bases not matched to a gene; V was cut back by 0 bases and J by 7 bases. CDR1 LNHDA and CDR2 SQIVND come from the germline V gene (reference sequence). The DNA for the CDR3 is TGTGCCAGTAGTATAGATCGGCCTCTCGCGGGAGGTGGTGAGCAGTACTTC. Protein: CASSIDRPLAGGGEQYF. The full variable domain, completed using reference TRBV19 and TRBJ2-7, is DGGITQSPKYLFRKEGQNVTLSCEQNLNHDAMYWYRQDPGQGLRLIYYSQIVNDFQKGDIAEGYSVSREKKESFPLTVTSAQKNPTAFYLCASSIDRPLAGGGEQYFGPGTRLTVT.

The sample holds one count of this clone. This sequence joins TRBV19 and TRBJ1-1, with 9 bases that match TRBD1. V shed 5 bases and J 1 base; nucleotides not matched to a gene: 8. The length of the CDR3 is 16 residues. Germline V gene lookup returns CDR1 LNHDA and CDR2 SQIVND (reference sequence). In nucleotides, the CDR3 is TGTGCCAGTAGTGGCTACACGGGACAGGGGAACACTGAAGCTTTCTTT. Translation: CASSGYTGQGNTEAFF.

This sequence joins TRBV7-2 and TRBJ2-7; 7 nucleotides line up with TRBD1. This CDR3 has 15 residues. V was clipped by 1 base and J by 3 bases; unmatched bases: 6. Germline V gene lookup returns CDR1 SGHTA and CDR2 FQGNSA. The CDR3 here is CASSLDRGGYYEQYF. The CDR3 DNA sequence: TGTGCCAGCAGCTTAGATCGAGGGGGCTACTACGAGCAGTACTTC.

The chain recombines TRBV4-3 with TRBJ2-7, with D possibly being TRBD1 or TRBD2 (5 bases each). The ends were cut back, 4 bases at V and 8 bases at J, with 15 bases in the middle. CDR3 length: 13 residues. Germline CDR1 LGHNA, CDR2 YSLEER. CDR3: CASSLRGREQQYF. CDR3 in DNA: TGCGCCAGCAGCCTTAGGGGAAGGGAGCAGCAGTACTTC.

The chain employs TRBV9 and TRBJ1-2; D is ambiguous. The germline V and J ends were trimmed by 7 bases and 8 bases, with 15 bases remaining between them. In germline, CDR1 is SGDLS, CDR2 YYNGEE. This CDR3 is built from 12 residues. CDR3 DNA: TGTGCCAGCGGGCGAGGGCTGGGGGGCTACACCTTC. This sequence encodes CASGRGLGGYTF.

The chain uses TRBV2 and TRBJ2-1; 8 bases agree with TRBD2. The ends lost 8 bases at V and 1 base at J; junction bases unmatched: 7. CDR1 SNHLY and CDR2 FYNNEI come from the germline V gene. CDR3 length: 15 amino acids. This CDR3 reads CASESTSGSYNEQFF. The CDR3, as DNA: TGTGCCAGCGAGTCCACTAGCGGTTCCTACAATGAGCAGTTCTTC.

The chain uses TRBV30 and TRBJ2-7, with D tentatively TRBD1 or TRBD2 (5 bases each). The CDR3 runs 14 residues. Germline lookup yields CDR1 GTSNPN and CDR2 SVGIG (reference sequence). V was cut by 4 bases and J by 4 bases, with 17 bases left in between. The DNA of the CDR3 is TGTGCCTGGACCGGGGACGACTGGTCATACGAGCAGTACTTC. The encoded protein is CAWTGDDWSYEQYF.

Regarding this clone: A much larger clone lies one base from this, so it may be a read error. The chain recombines TRBV30 with TRBJ1-5, with TRBD1 as a possible D gene (6 bases). The CDR3 sequence is 15 residues long. V was trimmed by 3 bases and J by 0 bases, leaving 12 bases between them. Germline CDR1 and CDR2: GTSNPN and SVGIG (reference sequence). CDR3: CAWRDSEYSNQPQHF. Written as DNA, the CDR3 is TGTGCCTGGAGGGACAGCGAGTATAGCAATCAGCCCCAGCATTTT.

The rearrangement joins TRBV2 to TRBJ2-7; the D gene could be TRBD1 or TRBD2 (5 bases each). The CDR3 is made up of 14 amino acids. Germline lookup yields CDR1 SNHLY and CDR2 FYNNEI. Trimming left V 0 bases short and J 3 bases short, with 9 bases between. DNA of the CDR3: TGTGCCAGCAGTGAAGCGGGGGTCATCTACGAGCAGTACTTC. This codes for CASSEAGVIYEQYF.

In DNA form, the CDR3 reads TGTGCCAGCACCCATTTCAGGGGTTTGGTCAATCAGCCCCAGCATTTT. Its protein is CASTHFRGLVNQPQHF. The V and J genes are TRBV28 and TRBJ1-5, with D possibly TRBD1 on 6 matching bases. Germline assignment: CDR1 MDHEN and CDR2 SYDVKM. Trimming left V 7 bases short and J 3 bases short, with 19 bases between. The CDR3 consists of 16 residues.

The chain uses TRBV7-2 and TRBJ2-7; 7 bases line up with TRBD2. Germline CDR1 SGHTA, CDR2 FQGNSA. V gave up 5 bases and J gave up 7 bases; unmatched junction bases: 11. The length of the CDR3 is 14 residues. CDR3 sequence: CASSPYSGPGEQYF. In DNA form, the CDR3 reads TGTGCCAGCAGCCCTTATAGCGGGCCGGGGGAGCAGTACTTC.

The chain combines TRBV28 with TRBJ2-7, with D uncertain. Germline V gene sequence: CDR1 MDHEN, CDR2 SYDVKM. CDR3 length equals 14 residues. The ends were cut back, 2 bases at V and 0 bases at J, with 8 bases in the middle. This CDR3 is CASSLTLSSYEQYF. The CDR3 DNA sequence: TGTGCCAGCAGTTTAACACTGAGCTCCTACGAGCAGTACTTC.

CDR3 residues: CASSRGSGDGVNTEAFF. CDR3 bases: TGTGCCAGCAGCCGCGGTTCGGGGGATGGAGTGAACACTGAAGCTTTCTTT. This chain joins TRBV5-4 and TRBJ1-1; a weak D match, TRBD1 (5 bases). CDR1 and CDR2 (germline): SGHNT, YYREEE (reference sequence). There are 17 residues in the CDR3. The V end was cut by 4 bases, the J end by 0 bases, with 19 bases between. The full variable domain, with the rest looked up from reference TRBV5-4 and TRBJ1-1, is ETGVTQSPTHLIKTRGQQVTLRCSSQSGHNTVSWYQQALGQGPQFIFQYYREEENGRGNFPPRFSGLQFPNYSSELNVNALELDDSALYLCASSRGSGDGVNTEAFFGQGTRLTVV.

The rearrangement links TRBV7-9 to TRBJ2-4; possible D gene TRBD2, 6 bases. This CDR3 has 14 amino acids. CDR1 and CDR2 from the germline V gene are SEHNR and FQNEAQ (reference sequence). Trimming took 0 bases from V and 8 from J, leaving 11 bases between them. CDR3 sequence reads: CASSLATSIDIQYF. The CDR3, as DNA: TGTGCCAGCAGCTTAGCTACTAGCATAGACATTCAGTACTTC.

The V call is TRBV5-4, the J call TRBJ2-1; TRBD1 or TRBD2 may be the D gene (5 bases each). This CDR3 spans 13 amino acids. V was cut by 2 bases and J by 8 bases, with 11 bases left in between. Germline CDR1 and CDR2: SGHNT and YYREEE (reference sequence). CDR3 coding DNA: TGTGCCAGCAGCTTTCTTGGGGGTGATGAGCAGTTCTTC. The encoded protein is CASSFLGGDEQFF.

Remarks on this clone: This CDR3 is also generated by other DNA sequences in the sample. This chain links TRBV29-1 with TRBJ2-3; D gene uncertain. V lost 3 bases, J lost 0 bases, and 4 bases lay in between. The CDR3 spans 12 residues. Germline values: CDR1 SQVTM, CDR2 ANQGSEA. The CDR3 coding sequence is TGCAGCGTTGAGGTCAGCACAGATACGCAGTATTTT. Protein sequence: CSVEVSTDTQYF.

V and J are TRBV11-3 and TRBJ1-2; perhaps TRBD1 as D (5 bases). V dropped 3 bases and J dropped 1 base, with 6 bases sitting between them. The CDR3 contains 13 residues. The germline V gene has CDR1 SGHNT and CDR2 YENEEA. The CDR3 spells CASSLDNNYGYTF. DNA of the CDR3: TGTGCCAGCAGCTTGGACAATAACTATGGCTACACCTTC.

This chain uses TRBV6-1 with TRBJ2-5; perhaps TRBD2 as D (5 bases). V was trimmed by 2 bases and J by 1 base, leaving 20 bases between them. The V gene's germline CDR1 is MNHNS and CDR2 SASEGT. The CDR3 is 18 residues long. CDR3 sequence (DNA): TGTGCCAGCAGTGAACCCACGAGAGGGCCCCCACGCCAAGAGACCCAGTACTTC. Amino acid sequence: CASSEPTRGPPRQETQYF.

The rearrangement uses TRBV30 and TRBJ1-4; D gene ambiguous. Between the trimmed V and J ends, which lost 2 bases and 3 bases, there was a span of 7 bases. CDR3 length: 13 residues. CDR1 is GTSNPN and CDR2 is SVGIG in the germline V gene (reference sequence). The CDR3 loop is CAWSPGANEKLFF. CDR3 sequence (DNA): TGTGCCTGGAGTCCCGGGGCTAATGAAAAACTGTTTTTT.

The chain combines TRBV29-1 with TRBJ1-3, with TRBD1 as a possible D gene (5 bases). V shed 4 bases and J shed 3 bases, with 16 bases lying between them. The germline CDR1 and CDR2 sequences are SQVTM and ANQGSEA. CDR3 size: 15 residues. This CDR3 reads CSVVSWGEYGNTIYF. CDR3 nucleotide sequence: TGCAGCGTTGTGAGTTGGGGGGAATATGGAAACACCATATATTTT.

CDR3 sequence: CASSLERYGEQFF. In DNA form, the CDR3 reads TGTGCCAGCAGCTTAGAGAGGTACGGTGAGCAGTTCTTC. The V and J genes are TRBV7-7 and TRBJ2-1, with D unresolved. This CDR3 is built from 13 residues. Trimming pared 1 base from V and 9 bases from J, leaving 10 bases between. Germline V lookup: CDR1 SSHAT, CDR2 FNYEAQ (reference sequence).

The rearrangement uses TRBV28 and TRBJ1-5; D unclear. The V and J ends lost 4 bases and 4 bases respectively, with 14 bases between them. The germline gives CDR1 MDHEN, CDR2 SYDVKM. There are 15 residues in the CDR3. CDR3 coding DNA: TGTGCCAGCAGTTACCCCACCGTGGGTAATCAGCCCCAGCATTTT. As protein: CASSYPTVGNQPQHF.

In DNA form, the CDR3 reads TGCGCCAGCAGCCAAGCTGCGGGCCGGGACTACGAGCAGTACTTC. Translated: CASSQAAGRDYEQYF. The chain carries TRBV4-3 and TRBJ2-7, with D tentatively TRBD2 (5 bases). CDR3 length: 15 amino acids. V dropped 1 base and J dropped 3 bases, with 13 bases sitting between them. Germline V gives CDR1 LGHNA, CDR2 YSLEER.

V usage is TRBV29-1 and J usage is TRBJ2-5; D call uncertain. The end of the DNA aligns better with TRBJ2-7, so the J call may be wrong. In germline, CDR1 is SQVTM, CDR2 ANQGSEA. The CDR3 consists of 12 residues. In DNA, the CDR3 is TGCAGCGTTGAAGTCCAAACCTACGAGCAGTACTTC. Its translation: CSVEVQTYEQYF.

The chain couples TRBV27 to TRBJ1-1; 10 nucleotides align to TRBD1. With V trimmed by 5 bases and J by 4 bases, 7 bases remained unmatched. Per germline, CDR1 MNHEY and CDR2 SMNVEV (reference sequence). The CDR3 spans 15 residues. CDR3 DNA: TGTGCCAGCAGTCCCAGAGGGACAGGGGCCACTGAAGCTTTCTTT. Residues: CASSPRGTGATEAFF.

This clone was observed a few times. The chain employs TRBV7-8 and TRBJ2-5; no clear D. CDR1 and CDR2 from the germline V gene are SGHVS and FQNEAQ. Trimming cost V 1 base and J 1 base, with 7 bases left between them. There are 14 residues in the CDR3. The CDR3 region is CASSLVPLQETQYF. The CDR3 DNA sequence: TGTGCCAGCAGCTTAGTTCCCCTCCAAGAGACCCAGTACTTC.